The 12 T cell receptor beta chains listed next were all sequenced from one sample in a study of cytomegalovirus exposure and HLA in healthy donors. Method: immunoSEQ multiplex PCR; TCRdb's copy keeps in-frame clones and lacks some. Among about 160,000 clones listed, 80% to 90% were seen once. The sequenced material came from PBMCs. The receptors derive from a woman between 18 and 29 years old in good health and CMV-seronegative.

V gene TRBV9 combines with J gene TRBJ1-1; D not resolved. The length of the CDR3 is 15 residues. The V and J ends lost 0 bases and 1 base respectively, with 10 bases between them. CDR1 and CDR2 from the germline V gene are SGDLS and YYNGEE. In DNA, the CDR3 is TGTGCCAGCAGCGTAGACGGGAGGAGGAACACTGAAGCTTTCTTT. Its protein product is CASSVDGRRNTEAFF.

V is TRBV6-5 and J is TRBJ1-5; D unclear. The CDR3 covers 15 residues. Germline CDR1 MNHEY, CDR2 SVGAGI. Trimming cost V 0 bases and J 1 base, with 7 bases left between them. The CDR3 loop is CASSYSWQSNQPQHF. CDR3 DNA sequence: TGTGCCAGCAGTTACTCATGGCAGAGCAATCAGCCCCAGCATTTT.

As regards this clone: Additional DNA sequences in this sample encode the identical CDR3. V is TRBV2 and J is TRBJ1-3; perhaps TRBD1 as D (5 bases). The length of the CDR3 is 14 residues. The germline V gene encodes CDR1 SNHLY and CDR2 FYNNEI. V was pared by 3 bases and J by 4 bases, with 10 bases between. The CDR3 loop is CASSEQGPGNTIYF. In DNA form, the CDR3 reads TGTGCCAGCAGTGAGCAGGGCCCAGGAAACACCATATATTTT.

The CDR3 here is CASSDPPGGSNQPQHF. CDR3 DNA: TGTGCCAGCAGCGACCCGCCAGGGGGGAGCAATCAGCCCCAGCATTTT. The chain uses TRBV21-1 and TRBJ1-5; TRBD1 is the table's D call and was not checked against the DNA. TRBV21-1 is a recognized pseudogene. This CDR3 region has 16 residues.

This clone appeared a few times. The V and J genes are TRBV20-1 and TRBJ1-1; D not certain. Trimming stripped 6 bases from V and 6 bases from J, with 11 bases between. The germline CDR1 and CDR2 sequences are DFQATT and SNEGSKA (reference sequence). The CDR3 sequence is 11 residues long. CDR3 DNA sequence: TGCAGTGCGGAAGACGGGGCTGAAGCTTTCTTT. As protein: CSAEDGAEAFF.

This clone was observed once. The gene calls are TRBV29-1 and TRBJ1-1; D is possibly TRBD1 (6 bases). CDR1 and CDR2 (germline): SQVTM, ANQGSEA. With 6 bases removed from V and 5 bases from J, the gap between germline ends came to 13 bases. The CDR3 runs 12 residues. In DNA form, the CDR3 reads TGCAGCGTAAACAGGGATCGGACTGAAGCTTTCTTT. This codes for CSVNRDRTEAFF.

The V call is TRBV5-1, the J call TRBJ1-1, with TRBD1 as a possible D gene (5 bases). V was clipped by 7 bases and J by 1 base, with 14 bases between them. The CDR3 has 14 residues. In germline, CDR1 is SGHRS, CDR2 YFSETQ. The CDR3 here is CASARQGENTEAFF. As DNA, the CDR3 is TGCGCCAGCGCCCGGCAGGGCGAGAACACTGAAGCTTTCTTT.

V and J are TRBV15 and TRBJ1-4; D possibly corresponds to TRBD1 (6 bases). The germline V and J ends were trimmed by 7 bases and 3 bases, with 15 bases remaining between them. Germline CDR1 reads LNHNV; CDR2 reads YYDKDF (reference sequence). The CDR3 extends over 15 amino acids. DNA of the CDR3: TGTGCCACCATTAAATCAGGGGCGGCTAATGAAAAACTGTTTTTT. Protein sequence: CATIKSGAANEKLFF.

In its sample, this clone was seen once. The gene calls are TRBV4-2 and TRBJ2-2; D may be TRBD1 (5 bases). V gave up 4 bases and J gave up 4 bases, with 13 bases separating them. The V gene's germline CDR1 is LGHNA and CDR2 YNFKEQ. The CDR3 is 15 amino acids. The chain's CDR3 is CASSRVTASTGELFF. CDR3 DNA sequence: TGTGCCAGCAGCCGAGTGACAGCCTCCACCGGGGAGCTGTTTTTT.

The rearrangement uses TRBV5-1 and TRBJ1-4; D unresolved. Germline CDR1 and CDR2: SGHRS and YFSETQ. Between the trimmed V and J ends, which lost 2 bases and 7 bases, there was a span of 9 bases. The CDR3 contains 13 residues. CDR3 protein: CASSLEGSEKLFF. As DNA, the CDR3 is TGCGCCAGCAGCTTAGAGGGAAGTGAAAAACTGTTTTTT.

The rearrangement joins TRBV21-1 to TRBJ2-1; the table gives TRBD2 as D, unverified against the DNA. TRBV21-1 is deemed a pseudogene. The CDR3 has 21 residues. Here the CDR3 DNA reads TGTGCCAGCAGCGAAAAGGACGGTGGACTAGCGAGATACTATTTGTACAATGAGCAGTTCTTC. Translating it yields CASSEKDGGLARYYLYNEQFF.

The chain has TRBV28 and TRBJ1-3, with D unclear. V shed 6 bases and J shed 0 bases, with 12 bases lying between them. The V gene's germline CDR1 is MDHEN and CDR2 SYDVKM. CDR3 length equals 15 residues. CDR3 region: CASSLNSVSGNTIYF. CDR3 coding DNA: TGTGCCAGCAGCCTCAATAGCGTCTCTGGAAACACCATATATTTT.